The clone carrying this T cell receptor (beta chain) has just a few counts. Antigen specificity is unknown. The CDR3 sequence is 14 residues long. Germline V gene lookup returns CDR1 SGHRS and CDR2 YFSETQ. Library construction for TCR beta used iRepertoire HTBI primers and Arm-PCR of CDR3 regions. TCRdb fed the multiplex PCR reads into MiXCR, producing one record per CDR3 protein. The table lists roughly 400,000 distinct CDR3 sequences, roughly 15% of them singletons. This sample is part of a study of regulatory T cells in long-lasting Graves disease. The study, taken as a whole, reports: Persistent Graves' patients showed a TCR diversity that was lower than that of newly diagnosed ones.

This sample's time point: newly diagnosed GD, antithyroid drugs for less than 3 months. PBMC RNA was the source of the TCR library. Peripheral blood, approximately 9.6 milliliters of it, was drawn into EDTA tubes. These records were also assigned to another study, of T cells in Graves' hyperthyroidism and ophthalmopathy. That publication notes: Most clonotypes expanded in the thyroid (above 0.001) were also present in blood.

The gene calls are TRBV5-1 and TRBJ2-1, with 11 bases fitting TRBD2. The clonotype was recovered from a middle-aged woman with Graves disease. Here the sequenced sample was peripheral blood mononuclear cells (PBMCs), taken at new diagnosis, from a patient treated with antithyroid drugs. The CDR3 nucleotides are TGCACCACCCGACTAGCGGGGCCCCACAATGAGCAGTTCTTC. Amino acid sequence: CTTRLAGPHNEQFF.